The 19 T cell receptor beta chains below come from one sample, sequenced in a study of response to subunit inactivated influenza vaccine. In TCRdb, the RT-PCR reads were re-called with MiXCR into one record per CDR3 protein. This sample carries roughly 790,000 distinct CDR3 sequences, about 20% of them seen once, and the ten largest clones take roughly 10%. Specimen: PBMCs from blood, collected 5 to 6 days after vaccination. Receptors were obtained from a man in his fifties who received an inactivated influenza vaccine.

This clonotype was found a few times. This chain links TRBV12-3 or TRBV12-4 with TRBJ1-2; D unresolved. V was shortened by 4 bases and J by 5 bases, with 11 bases between the two germline ends. The CDR3 sequence is 13 residues long. The CDR3 region has the DNA TGTGCCAGCAGTTACAGACCCCAATATGGCTACACCTTC. Its translation: CASSYRPQYGYTF.

This clonotype was seen only a few times. The V call is TRBV5-6, the J call TRBJ1-5, with D perhaps TRBD1 (5 bases). Germline V gives CDR1 SGHDT, CDR2 YYEEEE. CDR3 length: 18 residues. Between the trimmed V and J ends, which lost 3 bases and 1 base, there was a span of 20 bases. CDR3 loop: CASSSGLMRAGSNQPQHF. CDR3 nucleotides: TGTGCCAGCAGCTCGGGACTAATGCGCGCAGGGAGCAATCAGCCCCAGCATTTT.

This clonotype was picked up many times. The chain recombines TRBV6-5 with TRBJ1-1; the D gene is possibly TRBD1 (6 bases). Germline assignment: CDR1 MNHEY and CDR2 SVGAGI. The V end lost 2 bases, the J end lost 1 base, and 8 bases lay between the germline ends. This CDR3 has 14 residues. In DNA form, the CDR3 reads TGTGCCAGCAGTTACCTACAGGGGAACACTGAAGCTTTCTTT. The encoded protein is CASSYLQGNTEAFF.

The V gene is TRBV5-6, the J gene TRBJ1-1; D is possibly TRBD1 (6 bases). From germline, CDR1 is SGHDT and CDR2 YYEEEE. The CDR3 is made up of 13 amino acids. The V end lost 1 base, the J end lost 10 bases, and 14 bases lay between the germline ends. For the CDR3, the DNA is TGTGCCAGCAGCTTGCGGGCAGGGGAGAGAGCTTTCTTT. Translation: CASSLRAGERAFF.

The V gene is TRBV9, the J gene TRBJ2-7; TRBD2 agrees at 8 bases. The germline V gene encodes CDR1 SGDLS and CDR2 YYNGEE. The CDR3 loop spans 15 amino acids. Trimming cost V 0 bases and J 7 bases; bases outside gene matches: 9. The CDR3 is CASSVEAGGPREQYF. In DNA, the CDR3 is TGTGCCAGCAGCGTAGAGGCGGGAGGACCGAGGGAGCAGTACTTC.

This clonotype occurred a few times. This sequence joins TRBV6-1 and TRBJ2-7, with 10 positions matching TRBD2. The CDR3 is 17 residues long. Germline CDR1 reads MNHNS; CDR2 reads SASEGT. Unmatched junction bases numbered 13, after V lost 5 bases and J lost 3 bases. The CDR3 DNA follows: TGTGCCAGCAGTCCCGTTCTGGGGACTAGCGATCGCTACGAGCAGTACTTC. This sequence encodes CASSPVLGTSDRYEQYF.

The J gene is TRBJ2-7, the V gene TRBV5-5, with TRBD1 identical over 7 bases. The CDR3 is 15 amino acids. Germline CDR1 and CDR2: SGHKS and YYEKEE (reference sequence). V lost 3 bases and J lost 6; bases outside the gene matches: 12. The CDR3 DNA sequence: TGTGCCAGCAGCTCCCGATGGACAGGTACAGCCGAGCAGTACTTC. This gives the protein CASSSRWTGTAEQYF. Looking up the rest from reference TRBV5-5 and TRBJ2-7 gives the full variable domain: DAGVTQSPTHLIKTRGQQVTLRCSPISGHKSVSWYQQVLGQGPQFIFQYYEKEERGRGNFPDRFSARQFPNYSSELNVNALLLGDSALYLCASSSRWTGTAEQYFGPGTRLTVT.

V usage is TRBV4-3 and J usage is TRBJ1-5; D gene ambiguous. There are 13 residues in the CDR3. CDR1 is LGHNA and CDR2 is YSLEER in the germline V gene. V lost 0 bases, J lost 7 bases, and 7 bases lay in between. The CDR3 here is CASSQDQRQPQHF. The CDR3 DNA is TGCGCCAGCAGCCAAGATCAACGGCAGCCCCAGCATTTT.

In this sample, this clonotype turned up many times. V and J are TRBV12-3 or TRBV12-4 and TRBJ2-7; tentative D call: TRBD1 (6 bases). The V gene lost 6 bases and the J gene lost 6 bases, with 15 bases spanning the gap. The CDR3 contains 13 residues. The CDR3 here is CASSPTGRGEQYF. The CDR3 coding sequence is TGTGCCAGCAGCCCTACAGGGAGAGGCGAGCAGTACTTC.

V is TRBV7-9 and J is TRBJ2-3; possible D gene TRBD1, 6 bases. The V gene's germline CDR1 is SEHNR and CDR2 FQNEAQ (reference sequence). The CDR3 runs to 16 residues. Trimming pared 5 bases from V and 3 bases from J, leaving 18 bases between. CDR3 DNA: TGTGCCAGCAGCACCGCCAGGGGCAGGAGGACAGATACGCAGTATTTT. Its protein is CASSTARGRRTDTQYF.

This clonotype showed up just a few times. The chain combines TRBV7-9 with TRBJ2-1; 9 bases match TRBD1. The CDR3 covers 16 residues. CDR1 and CDR2 (germline): SEHNR, FQNEAQ (reference sequence). Trimming at V came to 6 bases and at J to 0 bases, leaving 6 bases not matched to a gene. The DNA of the CDR3 is TGTGCCAGCAGTCCAACAGGGGGCGCCTCCTACAATGAGCAGTTCTTC. Translation: CASSPTGGASYNEQFF.

The sample holds many counts of this clonotype. The genes are TRBV15 and TRBJ2-1, with 7 bases lining up with TRBD2. CDR3 length: 15 residues. Germline CDR1 and CDR2: LNHNV and YYDKDF (reference sequence). J was trimmed by 5 bases and V by 1 base; bases with no gene match: 5. The DNA for the CDR3 is TGTGCCACCAGCAGAGCAGCGGGACCAAACAATGAGCAGTTCTTC. Translation: CATSRAAGPNNEQFF.

As concerns this clonotype: At one end, the junction sequence differs from germline, possibly due to a read error. The CDR3 DNA reads TGCAGCGCTAGTATTAGGGGGATTTCTGGCTACACCTTC. Residues: CSASIRGISGYTF. V usage is TRBV20-1 and J usage is TRBJ1-2, with D maybe TRBD1 (6 bases). CDR1 is DFQATT and CDR2 is SNEGSKA in the germline V gene (reference sequence). The CDR3 runs 13 residues.

This clonotype was counted between two and nine times. The chain joins TRBV20-1 to TRBJ2-1; D remains ambiguous. V shed 5 bases and J shed 0 bases, with 17 bases lying between them. The CDR3 extends over 16 amino acids. Germline assignment: CDR1 DFQATT and CDR2 SNEGSKA (reference sequence). The CDR3 DNA follows: TGCAGTGCTCGTGATCCGAACTACCGCTCCTACAATGAGCAGTTCTTC. It encodes CSARDPNYRSYNEQFF.

The chain is built from TRBV6-1 and TRBJ2-4; D uncertain. Germline CDR1 and CDR2: MNHNS and SASEGT. V was clipped by 6 bases and J by 0 bases, with 18 bases between them. The length of the CDR3 is 17 residues. The CDR3 sequence is CASSPGQTFLAKNIQYF. CDR3 DNA: TGTGCCAGCAGCCCCGGGCAGACATTTTTAGCCAAAAACATTCAGTACTTC.

The chain uses TRBV5-1 and TRBJ2-1; D is unresolved. The CDR3 has 14 amino acids. The V gene's germline CDR1 is SGHRS and CDR2 YFSETQ. V shed 0 bases and J shed 1 base, with 5 bases lying between them. The CDR3 bases are TGCGCCAGCAGCTTGGTGACATCCTACAATGAGCAGTTCTTC. It specifies CASSLVTSYNEQFF.

This clonotype has a count of ten or more. The CDR3 nucleotides are TGTGCCAGCAGTGCGGGACTAGCGGGGGGCTACAATGAGCAGTTCTTC. As protein: CASSAGLAGGYNEQFF. The V and J genes are TRBV12-3 or TRBV12-4 and TRBJ2-1; TRBD2 aligns across 15 bases. The CDR3 contains 16 residues. J was trimmed by 3 bases and V by 5 bases; bases with no gene match: 2.

The J gene is TRBJ2-5, the V gene TRBV23-1; D not certain. TRBV23-1 is classed as an ORF, of uncertain function. V was trimmed by 9 bases and J by 5 bases, leaving 7 bases between them. CDR3 length: 10 amino acids. The CDR3 DNA follows: TGCGCCAGTCCTTCGGAGACCCAGTACTTC. Protein sequence: CASPSETQYF.

The chain recombines TRBV30 with TRBJ2-7; either TRBD1 or TRBD2 may supply D (5 bases each). Germline V CDR1 and CDR2: GTSNPN, SVGIG (reference sequence). This CDR3 comprises 14 residues. Trimming left V 4 bases short and J 2 bases short, with 15 bases between. The CDR3 DNA reads as TGTGCCTGGAACCCCCAGGGACCGACCTACGAGCAGTACTTC. Its protein product is CAWNPQGPTYEQYF. The full variable domain, with the rest looked up from reference TRBV30 and TRBJ2-7, is SQTIHQWPATLVQPVGSPLSLECTVEGTSNPNLYWYRQAAGRGLQLLFYSVGIGQISSEVPQNLSASRPQDRQFILSSKKLLLSDSGFYLCAWNPQGPTYEQYFGPGTRLTVT.